Shown below are 18 T cell receptor beta chains from a single sample sequenced in a study of CD8 T cells in ankylosing spondylitis. TCRdb re-called the 5' RACE reads with MiXCR, one entry per CDR3 protein. The data show approximately 290,000 distinct CDR3 sequences, more than 20% seen once. Sequencing used blood, either unsorted or a sorted T cell fraction (not recorded which). Receptors originate from a female donor with ankylosing spondylitis or in good health (not recorded which).

This clonotype was seen more than once but under ten times. J is TRBJ2-7 and V is TRBV4-2, with unresolved D. This CDR3 spans 14 amino acids. Germline CDR1 is LGHNA and CDR2 is YNFKEQ. The germline V and J ends were trimmed by 1 base and 4 bases, with 11 bases remaining between them. CDR3 nucleotide sequence: TGTGCCAGCAGCCAAGTGGAGAAGTTGTACGAGCAGTACTTC. Translated: CASSQVEKLYEQYF.

The CDR3 protein is CASSQVIVGKPMVAFF. The CDR3 DNA reads TGCGCCAGCAGCCAAGTAATAGTGGGGAAACCTATGGTGGCTTTCTTT. The chain is built from TRBV4-3 and TRBJ1-1, with D unresolved. Germline V gene sequence: CDR1 LGHNA, CDR2 YSLEER. The CDR3 runs 16 residues. Trimming shortened V by 1 base and J by 11 bases, and 23 bases separated the two germline ends.

This clonotype was recorded at least ten times. The rearrangement uses TRBV6-6 and TRBJ2-3; possibly TRBD2 for D (5 bases). Germline lookup yields CDR1 MNHNY and CDR2 SVGAGI (reference sequence). The CDR3 totals 14 residues. V was shortened by 6 bases and J by 2 bases, with 12 bases between the two germline ends. The CDR3 region is CASRTPGSTDTQYF. CDR3 in DNA: TGTGCCAGCAGAACCCCGGGATCCACAGATACGCAGTATTTT.

This clonotype was seen a few times. This rearrangement joins TRBV5-6 to TRBJ2-1; D might be TRBD2 (5 bases). CDR1 is SGHDT and CDR2 is YYEEEE in the germline V gene. The V end lost 2 bases, the J end lost 6 bases, and 9 bases lay between the germline ends. The CDR3 is 13 amino acids. The CDR3 sequence is CASSLLVSNEQFF. CDR3 coding DNA: TGTGCCAGCAGCTTACTAGTGTCCAATGAGCAGTTCTTC.

The CDR3: CSAAGGEYYGYTF. The CDR3 DNA follows: TGCAGTGCTGCAGGGGGCGAGTACTATGGCTACACCTTC. The V and J genes are TRBV20-1 and TRBJ1-2, with 8 bases matching TRBD1. Germline CDR1 and CDR2: DFQATT and SNEGSKA (reference sequence). The V and J ends lost 5 bases and 3 bases, in that order; junction bases with no gene match: 5. The CDR3 totals 13 residues.

In its sample, this clonotype was seen a few times. The gene calls are TRBV15 and TRBJ2-2, with 8 bases aligning to TRBD2. V trimming: 0 bases; J trimming: 4 bases; junction bases outside the gene matches: 7. This CDR3 region has 17 residues. The germline CDR1 and CDR2 sequences are LNHNV and YYDKDF (reference sequence). The CDR3 is CATSRDPSGSGTGELFF. DNA for the CDR3: TGTGCCACCAGCAGAGATCCCAGCGGGAGTGGCACCGGGGAGCTGTTTTTT.

This clonotype was seen more than once but under ten times. This chain uses TRBV5-1 with TRBJ2-2; D ambiguous. Germline assignment: CDR1 SGHRS and CDR2 YFSETQ. This CDR3 comprises 13 residues. Trimming shortened V by 5 bases and J by 3 bases, and 8 bases separated the two germline ends. CDR3 nucleotides: TGCGCCAGCAGTACAGCCTACACCGGGGAGCTGTTTTTT. Translated: CASSTAYTGELFF.

In its sample, this clonotype was seen many times. This chain links TRBV6-2 or TRBV6-3 with TRBJ1-5; 8 bases align to TRBD1. CDR3 length: 18 amino acids. The V segment lost 7 bases and the J segment 0 bases; nucleotides outside the gene matches: 14. Germline CDR1 MNHEY, CDR2 SVGEGT. The DNA of the CDR3 is TGTGCCAGCACCCACGGGGGACAGGCTGACTATAGCAATCAGCCCCAGCATTTT. It specifies CASTHGGQADYSNQPQHF.

The chain employs TRBV2 and TRBJ1-2; the D is unclear. The CDR3 is 13 residues long. The V end lost 6 bases, the J end lost 9 bases, and 17 bases lay between the germline ends. Looked up from germline, CDR1 is SNHLY and CDR2 is FYNNEI. DNA of the CDR3: TGTGCCAGCAGAGGCTTTCGGCTCGGAAGCTACACCTTC. Protein: CASRGFRLGSYTF.

A few counts support this clonotype. The chain uses TRBV12-5 and TRBJ1-5; no firm D call. Germline CDR1 is LGHNT and CDR2 is FRNRAP. The CDR3 runs to 14 residues. Trimming left V 3 bases short and J 6 bases short, with 12 bases between. The CDR3 spells CASGFDGFSQPQHF. CDR3 DNA sequence: TGTGCTAGTGGTTTTGATGGGTTCTCTCAGCCCCAGCATTTT.

This clonotype was observed a handful of times. The CDR3 protein is CASSLEPSKPTLHF. The CDR3 DNA follows: TGTGCCAGCAGCTTAGAGCCATCTAAGCCCACCCTCCACTTT. The V and J genes are TRBV7-2 and TRBJ1-6; D is ambiguous. In germline, CDR1 is SGHTA, CDR2 FQGNSA. The CDR3 runs to 14 residues. With 1 base removed from V and 14 bases from J, the gap between germline ends came to 15 bases.

The chain carries TRBV11-2 and TRBJ2-7, with 8 positions matching TRBD1. The CDR3 spans 15 residues. The V gene end was trimmed by 5 bases and the J gene end by 0 bases; junction bases not matched to a gene: 6. Germline CDR1 reads SGHAT; CDR2 reads FQNNGV. CDR3 nucleotides: TGTGCCAGCAGCCCGGGGACAGGCAGCTCCTACGAGCAGTACTTC. Its translation: CASSPGTGSSYEQYF.

The table lists this clonotype with a few counts. The chain is built from TRBV7-2 and TRBJ2-5; weak D call: TRBD2 (6 bases). The V gene lost 0 bases and the J gene lost 5 bases, with 10 bases spanning the gap. The CDR3 extends over 14 amino acids. CDR1 and CDR2 from the germline V gene are SGHTA and FQGNSA. CDR3 in DNA: TGTGCCAGCAGCTTAGCGTCGGGAGTCGAGACCCAGTACTTC. Its protein is CASSLASGVETQYF.

There are a few counts of this clonotype. The V call is TRBV6-1, the J call TRBJ2-7; D is uncertain. The ends were cut back, 5 bases at V and 5 bases at J, with 13 bases in the middle. Germline V gene sequence: CDR1 MNHNS, CDR2 SASEGT. This CDR3 is 13 amino acids long. The CDR3 loop reads CASSPGQVHEQYF. The CDR3 nucleotides read TGTGCCAGCAGTCCCGGCCAGGTGCACGAGCAGTACTTC.

This clonotype occurred a few times. For the CDR3, the DNA is TGTGCCAGCAGTTTGTCCCTGTACCGGGATAAGACCTACGAGCAGTACTTC. This sequence encodes CASSLSLYRDKTYEQYF. The J gene is TRBJ2-7, the V gene TRBV27; possible D gene TRBD2, 5 bases. V was trimmed by 3 bases and J by 2 bases, leaving 20 bases between them. Germline CDR1 MNHEY, CDR2 SMNVEV (reference sequence). The CDR3 consists of 17 residues.

The V call is TRBV20-1, the J call TRBJ2-1; 9 bases match TRBD1. V lost 2 bases and J lost 7; bases outside the gene matches: 6. This CDR3 has 14 residues. Germline V gene sequence: CDR1 DFQATT, CDR2 SNEGSKA (reference sequence). The CDR3, as DNA: TGCAGTGCTAGAAGGACAGGGGAAGGAAATGAGCAGTTCTTC. Protein: CSARRTGEGNEQFF.

This clonotype has just a few counts. The chain combines TRBV29-1 with TRBJ2-1, with D unclear. The CDR3 is made up of 10 amino acids. Germline CDR1 SQVTM, CDR2 ANQGSEA. V gave up 4 bases and J gave up 7 bases, with 5 bases separating them. CDR3 residues: CSVAANEQFF. The CDR3 coding sequence is TGCAGCGTTGCGGCAAATGAGCAGTTCTTC.

This clonotype came up a few times. This chain uses TRBV20-1 with TRBJ1-2; TRBD1 is a possible D gene (5 bases). Germline CDR1 reads DFQATT; CDR2 reads SNEGSKA (reference sequence). V gave up 6 bases and J gave up 8 bases, with 22 bases separating them. CDR3 size: 14 residues. In nucleotides, the CDR3 is TGCAGTGCCCCGGGATTGGACCCTGGGGGAGGCTACACCTTC. Its translation is CSAPGLDPGGGYTF.